This is a list of T cell receptor beta chains from one sample in a study of T cell responses to AZD1222 COVID-19 vaccine. Using immunoSEQ multiplex PCR, the repertoire was profiled, and TCRdb retains in-frame clones only, with some absent. The table lists 150,000 or so clones, 88% of them singletons, with 2.5% to 4% in the top ten. The sample here was peripheral blood, taken on day 0 of AZD1222 vaccination. The receptors come from an adult in good health. Both conserved end residues are part of each CDR3. Each record gives: CDR3 length, J gene, V gene, D gene, clone size, CDR3 DNA, CDR3 protein. D genes are given only for firm matches. Rows give clone size only sometimes, using once, few, many, or a class for an expanded clone.

13 | TRBJ1-2 | TRBV5-1 | . | . | TGCGCCAGCAGCTTGGAGGCCTTCTTGGGCTACACCTTC | CASSLEAFLGYTF
12 | TRBJ1-1 | TRBV19 | . | . | TGTGCCAGTAGTACGGAGATGGCTGAAGCTTTCTTT | CASSTEMAEAFF
14 | TRBJ1-2 | TRBV19 | . | . | TGTGCCAGTAGTATCGACAGAGCTAACTATGGCTACACCTTC | CASSIDRANYGYTF
16 | TRBJ2-3 | TRBV27 | . | . | TGTGCCAGCAGTTTACGGCGCGCCTTTAGCACAGATACGCAGTATTTT | CASSLRRAFSTDTQYF
15 | TRBJ2-2 | TRBV18 | . | . | TGTGCCAGCTCACCGGGGGGGCCGAACACCGGGGAGCTGTTTTTT | CASSPGGPNTGELFF
13 | TRBJ1-6 | TRBV4-2 | . | . | TGTGCCAGCCGCGGTCCTGCGGGCTCACCCCTCCACTTT | CASRGPAGSPLHF
12 | TRBJ1-1 | TRBV19 | . | . | TGTGCCAGTAGTATAGGGGCGATGGAAGCTTTCTTT | CASSIGAMEAFF
12 | TRBJ1-2 | TRBV29-1 | TRBD1 | few | TGCAGCGTTGTGGGACAGGGCACCGGCTACACCTTC | CSVVGQGTGYTF
14 | TRBJ1-5 | TRBV19 | . | . | TGTGCCAGTAGTATCCCAGGGGTCCTACAGCCCCAGCATTTT | CASSIPGVLQPQHF
14 | TRBJ1-3 | TRBV6-5 | . | . | TGTGCCAGCAGTCCAGGGACTACTGGAAACACCATATATTTT | CASSPGTTGNTIYF
13 | TRBJ2-3 | TRBV7-2 | . | . | TGTGCCAGCAGCTTAGTCGGGGGAGATACGCAGTATTTT | CASSLVGGDTQYF
15 | TRBJ2-7 | TRBV27 | TRBD2 | . | TGTGCCAGCGGGTCCGGGCTAGCGGGGGGTTACGAGCAGTACTTC | CASGSGLAGGYEQYF
14 | TRBJ2-7 | TRBV6-6 | . | once | TGTGCCAGCAGTCTCAACGACAGGACCTACGAGCAGTACTTC | CASSLNDRTYEQYF
14 | TRBJ2-7 | TRBV3-1/TRBV3-2 | TRBD1 | . | TGTGCCAGCAGCACCCGACAGGGCTCCTACGAGCAGTACTTC | CASSTRQGSYEQYF
16 | TRBJ2-7 | TRBV4-1 | TRBD1 | . | TGCGCCAGCAGCCAAGACACCGGGACAGGTCGTTACGAGCAGTACTTC | CASSQDTGTGRYEQYF
13 | TRBJ2-1 | TRBV29-1 | TRBD2 | . | TGCAGCGCCTGGGTAGCGGGGGGGAGTGAGCAGTTCTTC | CSAWVAGGSEQFF
14 | TRBJ1-2 | TRBV19 | TRBD1 | . | TGTGCCAGTAGTCTCGGACAGGGAGCCTATGGCTACACCTTC | CASSLGQGAYGYTF
12 | TRBJ2-5 | TRBV2 | TRBD1 | . | TGTGCCAGCGGGGGACAGCAAGAGACCCAGTACTTC | CASGGQQETQYF
15 | TRBJ1-6 | TRBV19 | . | . | TGTGCCAGTAGTTGGCGTTATGGGGATAATTCACCCCTCCACTTT | CASSWRYGDNSPLHF
13 | TRBJ2-7 | TRBV5-5 | . | . | TGTGCCAGCAGCCAGGGGAGAGTGTACGAGCAGTACTTC | CASSQGRVYEQYF
17 | TRBJ1-1 | TRBV4-3 | TRBD1 | . | TGCGCCAGCAGCCAACCACCTTACGAACAGGGGCCCACTGAAGCTTTCTTT | CASSQPPYEQGPTEAFF
15 | TRBJ1-2 | TRBV6-2/TRBV6-3 | TRBD1 | . | TGTGCCAGCAGTTACGGGGACAGGGGATTCTATGGCTACACCTTC | CASSYGDRGFYGYTF
15 | TRBJ1-1 | TRBV5-1 | . | . | TGCGCCAGCAGCTTGGATCTGGCTTTGAACACTGAAGCTTTCTTT | CASSLDLALNTEAFF
16 | TRBJ2-7 | TRBV5-1 | TRBD1 | few | TGCGCCAGCAGCTCCGCTCCGGGACAGGGGACCTACGAGCAGTACTTC | CASSSAPGQGTYEQYF
16 | TRBJ2-3 | TRBV5-1 | TRBD2 | . | TGCGCCAGCAGCACGGGACTAGCGGCAGAGACAGATACGCAGTATTTT | CASSTGLAAETDTQYF
13 | TRBJ2-7 | TRBV30 | . | . | TGTGCCTGGAGTGTACATCTAAGGGAGGAGCAGTACTTC | CAWSVHLREEQYF
14 | TRBJ1-1 | TRBV16 | . | . | TGTGCCAGCAGCCAAATGGCAGGGGCCAATGAAGCTTTCTTT | CASSQMAGANEAFF
13 | TRBJ1-2 | TRBV13 | . | . | TGTGCCAGCAGCTTAGGGGCCGACAGAGGCTACACCTTC | CASSLGADRGYTF
16 | TRBJ2-7 | TRBV5-6 | . | . | TGTGCCAGCAGCTTCTCCCGGGGGCCTATCTCCTACGAGCAGTACTTC | CASSFSRGPISYEQYF
14 | TRBJ1-1 | TRBV5-1 | TRBD1 | once | TGCGCCAGCAGCCATAGACAGGGGAACACTGAAGCTTTCTTT | CASSHRQGNTEAFF
11 | TRBJ1-1 | TRBV6-5 | . | . | TGTGCCAGCATCTTGAACACTGAAGCTTTCTTT | CASILNTEAFF
16 | TRBJ2-1 | TRBV11-2 | TRBD2 | . | TGTGCCAGCAGCGTAGCGGGACTGGATGCCTACAATGAGCAGTTCTTC | CASSVAGLDAYNEQFF
13 | TRBJ2-3 | TRBV5-5 | . | . | TGTGCCAGCAGCCACCAAGAGGGAGATACGCAGTATTTT | CASSHQEGDTQYF
15 | TRBJ1-2 | TRBV4-3 | TRBD1 | . | TGCGCCAGCAGCCAGGGACAGGGATCTAACTATGGCTACACCTTC | CASSQGQGSNYGYTF
15 | TRBJ2-7 | TRBV24-1 | . | . | TGTGCCACCAGTGATCCCACAGGGACCGCCTACGAGCAGTACTTC | CATSDPTGTAYEQYF
15 | TRBJ2-1 | TRBV3-1/TRBV3-2 | TRBD2 | . | TGTGCCAGCAGGACTAGCGGGGCGGGGGACAATGAGCAGTTCTTC | CASRTSGAGDNEQFF
15 | TRBJ1-2 | TRBV7-2 | . | . | TGTGCCAGCAGCCCTCCGGCAGTCCAGGGCTATGGCTACACCTTC | CASSPPAVQGYGYTF
15 | TRBJ2-7 | TRBV25-1 | . | . | TGTGCCAGCAGTCCCCCGCTTGAGGTCTCCTACGAGCAGTACTTC | CASSPPLEVSYEQYF
13 | TRBJ2-7 | TRBV7-2 | . | . | TGTGCCAGCAGCTTAGGGTCAGCCGTCACGCAGTACTTC | CASSLGSAVTQYF
12 | TRBJ2-7 | TRBV28 | . | . | TGTGCCAGCAGTCGTTACTCCTACGAGCAGTACTTC | CASSRYSYEQYF